The text below deals with one T cell receptor (beta chain). Its specificity is unknown. Carried by each TCR cDNA molecule was a unique molecular identifier. Each CDR3 protein gets one entry after TCRdb re-called the 5' RACE reads with MiXCR. The sample gives just under 95,000 distinct CDR3 sequences, roughly 12% of which show up once; about two fifths is in the top ten. The CDR3 extends over 15 amino acids. CDR1 is SGHTA, CDR2 FQGNSA, per germline. Trimming removed 5 bases from V and 7 bases from J, with 15 bases in between. These data are taken from a study of spatial heterogeneity in lung cancer. Study overall: Averaged across combinations, each unique TCR and UMI pairing appeared more than ten times in raw reads, which were uncorrected.

Time point given: sample taken at primary tumor resection. Sequencing of whole RNA from tumor, nontumor lung or frozen PBMC involved no sorting. Overall study results and limits: Follow-up blood showed ubiquitous expanded tumor TCRs less than blood at resection did.

The receptor comes from a male donor with early-stage non-small cell lung cancer. V is TRBV7-2 and J is TRBJ1-6; tentatively, D is TRBD1 (6 bases). The sequenced sample was PBMCs, obtained at surgery. The DNA of the CDR3 is TGTGCCAGCAGCCTTACACAGGGACGGAATTCACCCCTCCACTTT. Its protein product is CASSLTQGRNSPLHF.